Listed below are T cell receptor beta chains from one sample, sequenced in a study of neurological immune-mediated disorders. TCRdb fed the 5' RACE reads into MiXCR, producing one record per CDR3 protein. The sample holds around 64,000 distinct CDR3 sequences, 3% to 4% seen once. Input material: PBMCs. Source of these receptors: a woman in her fifties or sixties with multiple sclerosis. Each CDR3 is given with its conserved first and last residue. D genes are given only for firm matches. Clone size is not always given. Where it is, it says once, few, many or a class for expanded clones.

TRBV7-2,TRBD2,TRBJ2-1,many,CASSFAITSGSLSSYNEQFF,TGTGCCAGCAGCTTCGCGATTACTAGCGGGAGCCTGAGCTCCTACAATGAGCAGTTCTTC
TRBV20-1,-,TRBJ1-4,many,CSAKVGKLFF,TGCAGTGCAAAGGTTGGAAAACTGTTTTTT
TRBV6-2/TRBV6-3,TRBD1,TRBJ1-5,many,CASSRAGGFQPQHF,TGTGCCAGCAGTCGGGCAGGGGGTTTCCAGCCCCAGCATTTT
TRBV5-5,-,TRBJ2-3,many,CASSFRVAADTQYF,TGTGCCAGCAGCTTTAGGGTGGCCGCAGATACGCAGTATTTT
TRBV19,TRBD1,TRBJ2-3,few,CASRGTATRTDTQYF,TGTGCCAGTAGGGGGACAGCTACCCGCACAGATACGCAGTATTTT
TRBV20-1,-,TRBJ2-7,many,CSARGRELVYEQYF,TGCAGTGCTAGAGGTCGCGAGCTAGTCTACGAGCAGTACTTC
TRBV5-1,-,TRBJ2-1,many,CASSSGLEGQGEQFF,TGCGCCAGCAGCTCTGGACTTGAAGGGCAGGGTGAGCAGTTCTTC
TRBV25-1,-,TRBJ2-5,many,CASSDPRGAGETQYF,TGTGCCAGCAGTGACCCCCGTGGTGCCGGAGAGACCCAGTACTTC
TRBV11-3,-,TRBJ2-1,many,CASSLNEDNEQFF,TGTGCCAGCAGCTTGAACGAGGACAATGAGCAGTTCTTC
TRBV27,-,TRBJ1-2,many,CASRRGWDPGSYGYTF,TGTGCCAGCAGGAGAGGGTGGGACCCCGGGTCCTATGGCTACACCTTC
TRBV20-1,-,TRBJ2-3,many,CSARPTRGVDTQYF,TGCAGTGCTAGACCTACTAGGGGAGTGGATACGCAGTATTTT
TRBV4-3,-,TRBJ1-2,many,CASSQDGADGYTF,TGCGCCAGCAGCCAAGATGGGGCAGATGGCTACACCTTC
TRBV5-1,TRBD2,TRBJ2-1,many,CASSYGSGGTYNEQFF,TGCGCCAGCAGCTACGGTAGCGGGGGCACATACAATGAGCAGTTCTTC
TRBV12-3/TRBV12-4,-,TRBJ2-7,many,CASSFDLIYEQYF,TGTGCCAGCAGTTTTGACCTCATCTACGAGCAGTACTTC
TRBV25-1,TRBD2,TRBJ2-3,many,CASSEFVTSGSDTQYF,TGTGCCAGCAGTGAATTTGTCACTAGCGGTTCAGATACGCAGTATTTT
TRBV7-2,-,TRBJ2-1,many,CASSLPNDNEQFF,TGTGCCAGCAGCTTACCGAACGACAATGAGCAGTTCTTC
TRBV6-5,-,TRBJ1-1,-,CASSRTGANTEAFF,TGTGCCAGCAGTAGAACCGGGGCGAACACTGAAGCTTTCTTT
TRBV6-1,-,TRBJ1-5,many,CASSDSFRDQPQHF,TGTGCCAGCAGCGATAGCTTCAGGGATCAGCCCCAGCATTTT
TRBV13,TRBD2,TRBJ2-3,many,CASSLWFSAGLAGGTDTQYF,TGTGCCAGCAGCTTATGGTTCTCCGCAGGACTAGCGGGAGGCACAGATACGCAGTATTTT
TRBV20-1,-,TRBJ2-7,many,CSARTGRRSYEQYF,TGCAGTGCTAGGACCGGGAGACGATCCTACGAGCAGTACTTC
TRBV10-3,TRBD1,TRBJ2-4,many,CAISDPQGAIAKNIQYF,TGTGCCATCAGTGATCCACAGGGGGCGATAGCCAAAAACATTCAGTACTTC
TRBV20-1,-,TRBJ1-2,many,CSAKRSGDNYGYTF,TGCAGTGCTAAGAGGTCAGGCGATAACTATGGCTACACCTTC
TRBV5-1,-,TRBJ2-2,many,CASSLIPEAGELFF,TGCGCCAGCAGCTTGATCCCGGAGGCCGGGGAGCTGTTTTTT
TRBV20-1,-,TRBJ2-3,many,CSARYLGGQLPDSTDTQYF,TGCAGTGCTAGATACTTGGGAGGACAGCTTCCCGACAGCACAGATACGCAGTATTTT
TRBV20-1,TRBD1,TRBJ2-2,many,CSARGQGSTGELFF,TGCAGTGCTAGAGGACAGGGGAGCACCGGGGAGCTGTTTTTT
TRBV20-1,-,TRBJ1-6,-,CSAYTRQGLATLNF,TGCAGTGCTTACACGCGGCAGGGACTAGCAACCCTCAACTTT
TRBV12-3/TRBV12-4,-,TRBJ2-3,many,CASSSSGLGSDTQYF,TGTGCCAGCAGTAGCTCAGGGTTAGGCTCTGATACGCAGTATTTT
TRBV7-2,TRBD2,TRBJ2-3,-,CASKVASGHTDTQYF,TGTGCCAGCAAGGTCGCTAGCGGACACACAGATACGCAGTATTTT
TRBV14,-,TRBJ2-1,many,CASSQGWTAIRNEQFF,TGTGCCAGCAGCCAGGGCTGGACAGCTATTAGGAATGAGCAGTTCTTC
TRBV20-1,-,TRBJ2-2,many,CSASFRGNTGELFF,TGCAGTGCTAGTTTCAGGGGGAACACCGGGGAGCTGTTTTTT
TRBV9,-,TRBJ2-1,many,CASSVAGSNNEQFF,TGTGCCAGCAGCGTAGCCGGGTCAAACAATGAGCAGTTCTTC
TRBV7-9,-,TRBJ1-1,many,CASSRGGGYDAFF,TGTGCCAGCAGCCGGGGGGGCGGATATGACGCTTTCTTT
TRBV5-1,TRBD1,TRBJ2-7,many,CASSDGQGRPYEQYF,TGCGCCAGCAGCGACGGACAGGGGAGGCCCTACGAGCAGTACTTC
TRBV7-3,TRBD1,TRBJ2-7,many,CASSPDRSSYEQYF,TGTGCCAGCAGCCCGGACAGGTCTTCCTACGAGCAGTACTTC
TRBV14,TRBD2,TRBJ2-2,-,CASSHIAGNTGELFF,TGTGCCAGCAGCCATATAGCGGGAAACACCGGGGAGCTTTTTTTT
TRBV5-1,-,TRBJ2-2,many,CASSLAVNSRTGELFF,TGCGCCAGCAGCTTGGCCGTAAATAGCCGGACCGGGGAGCTGTTTTTT
TRBV15,-,TRBJ1-1,many,CATSFEGKNTEAFF,TGTGCCACCAGCTTCGAGGGGAAGAACACTGAAGCTTTCTTT
TRBV5-1,-,TRBJ1-1,many,CASSLATGGEAFF,TGCGCCAGCAGCTTGGCCACGGGGGGAGAAGCTTTCTTT
TRBV5-1,-,TRBJ2-3,many,CASSSGTLTDTQYF,TGCGCCAGCAGCTCCGGGACGCTCACAGATACGCAGTATTTT
TRBV7-2,TRBD1,TRBJ2-1,many,CASSYGTGDNEQFF,TGTGCCAGCAGCTACGGGACAGGGGACAATGAGCAGTTCTTC
TRBV5-1,TRBD2,TRBJ2-1,many,CASSLVPSGSRGEQFF,TGCGCCAGCAGCTTGGTGCCTAGCGGGAGTCGGGGAGAGCAGTTCTTC
TRBV5-1,-,TRBJ1-1,many,CASTLGGAGGGTEAFF,TGCGCCAGCACCCTTGGGGGGGCTGGGGGAGGAACTGAAGCTTTCTTT
TRBV20-1,TRBD2,TRBJ2-2,many,CSARDFKRGGGELFF,TGCAGTGCTAGAGATTTCAAGCGGGGGGGCGGGGAGCTGTTTTTT
TRBV6-2/TRBV6-3,-,TRBJ2-7,many,CASSQGGEQYF,TGTGCCAGCAGTCAAGGGGGCGAGCAGTACTTC
TRBV28,-,TRBJ1-5,many,CASSFLVFGNQPQHF,TGTGCCAGCAGTTTCTTGGTTTTCGGCAATCAGCCCCAGCATTTT
TRBV7-2,TRBD2,TRBJ2-1,many,CASSLTSGPYNEQFF,TGTGCCAGCAGCCTCACTAGCGGACCTTACAATGAGCAGTTCTTC
TRBV9,TRBD2,TRBJ2-1,many,CASSVDGRAYNEQFF,TGTGCCAGCAGCGTAGATGGGAGGGCCTACAATGAGCAGTTCTTC